The text below deals with one TCR beta chain. Its cognate antigen is unknown. CDR1 is SGHNT, CDR2 YYREEE, per germline (reference sequence). Germline trimming cut 2 bases from V and 4 bases from J; bases unmatched to any gene: 6. The CDR3 is made up of 15 amino acids. The source of the sample is a study of shared clonotypes between healthy human individuals. Points from the study as a whole: Compared with clonotypes that all four donors shared, non-shared clonotypes had lower generation probabilities.

As processed by the authors: There were no quality scores in the junction-only immunoSEQ sequences, so filtering differed. Sequenced by immunoSEQ multiplex PCR; TCRdb stores in-frame clones only, minus some. The V and J calls and clone size are taken from that table; D and trimming were inferred from the DNA. The table includes some 2.4 million clones, over 85% detected once. The sample was naive CD4+ T cells from PBMCs. Documented subset: CD45RA+ positively selected. This receptor was identified in a man aged 18 to 30 in good health. Some clones in this sample may be carry-over from other donors' samples. V and J are TRBV5-4 and TRBJ2-1; TRBD1 matches 7 bases. In nucleotides, the CDR3 is TGTGCCAGCAGCTTTTCAGGGGGAGAGTACAATGAGCAGTTCTTC. Amino acids: CASSFSGGEYNEQFF.